These T cell receptor beta chains were read from a single sample in a study of blood T cell repertoires in COVID-19. Method: immunoSEQ multiplex PCR; TCRdb's copy keeps in-frame clones and lacks some. The table shows around 60,000 clones, with 89% occurring only once. Sequenced: peripheral blood. Receptor source: a woman aged 60-75 years with active COVID-19. The CDR3 runs from the conserved cysteine through the conserved F or W. The order of the fields is V gene, clone size, J gene, D gene, CDR3 DNA, CDR3 protein. D genes are given only for firm matches. A row's size may be missing; if present it is once, few, many or a size class.

>TRBV2|-|TRBJ1-5|-
TGTGCCAGCAGTGAAAGTCGGAGGGGCCTCAATCAGCCCCAGCATTTT
CASSESRRGLNQPQHF
>TRBV28|-|TRBJ2-7|-
TGTGCCAGCAGTTTATCGGGTCTACAGGGCTACGAGCAGTACTTC
CASSLSGLQGYEQYF
>TRBV10-2|-|TRBJ2-3|-
TGCGCCAGCAGTGGGATTAGAGGGCAGGGGAGCACAGATACGCAGTATTTT
CASSGIRGQGSTDTQYF
>TRBV7-2|-|TRBJ2-3|-
TGTGCCAGCAGCAACCGAGGGGGGGCCTACACAGATACGCAGTATTTT
CASSNRGGAYTDTQYF
>TRBV28|-|TRBJ2-5|-
TGTGCCAGCAGTTTTTGGGACATTCTCAGCCCAGGGCGAGAGACCCAGTACTTC
CASSFWDILSPGRETQYF
>TRBV5-5|-|TRBJ1-1|-
TGTGCCAGCAGCCCCTATCCAGGGGCTAGGATGAACACTGAAGCTTTCTTT
CASSPYPGARMNTEAFF
>TRBV7-9|-|TRBJ1-6|-
TGTGCCAGCACCTCTCTAGGCTCAGAAAGGAATTCACCCCTCCACTTT
CASTSLGSERNSPLHF
>TRBV9|-|TRBJ1-6|TRBD1
TGTGCCAGCAGTTTAGGGACAGCCGAAAGTTCACCCCTCCACTTT
CASSLGTAESSPLHF
>TRBV7-2|once|TRBJ1-3|TRBD1
TGTGCCAGCAGACTGACAGGGGTCTCTGGAAACACCATATATTTT
CASRLTGVSGNTIYF
>TRBV7-9|-|TRBJ1-1|-
TGTGCCAGCAGCGTCCAAGCCGGAGGGAACACTGAAGCTTTCTTT
CASSVQAGGNTEAFF
>TRBV3-1/TRBV3-2|-|TRBJ2-1|TRBD2
TGTGCCAGCAGCCCCCGGGGGACTAGCGGGGGCAATGAGCAGTTCTTC
CASSPRGTSGGNEQFF
>TRBV28|-|TRBJ2-7|-
TGTGCCAGCAGCTCGAGCTCCTACGAGCAGTACTTC
CASSSSSYEQYF
>TRBV7-9|-|TRBJ1-1|-
TGTGCCAGCGTAAGGGGATTTGGCACTGAAGCTTTCTTT
CASVRGFGTEAFF
>TRBV7-9|-|TRBJ2-7|-
TGTGCCAGCAGCTTAGGGCGTAGCGATGCGTCCTACGAGCAGTACTTC
CASSLGRSDASYEQYF
>TRBV5-4|-|TRBJ2-5|TRBD1
TGTGCCAGCAGCTCAACCCGGATGGACAGGCAAGAGACCCAGTACTTC
CASSSTRMDRQETQYF
>TRBV2|-|TRBJ2-3|TRBD1
TGTGCCAGCAGGGGGGACAGAAAACGCACAGATACGCAGTATTTT
CASRGDRKRTDTQYF
>TRBV4-1|-|TRBJ2-3|-
TGCGCCAGCAGCCAAAGGGGGGGTGGGAGCACAGATACGCAGTATTTT
CASSQRGGGSTDTQYF
>TRBV9|-|TRBJ2-3|-
TGTGCCAGCAGCTTACAGGGGGGGTTGGATACGCAGTATTTT
CASSLQGGLDTQYF
>TRBV2|-|TRBJ1-5|-
TGTGCCAGCAGTCCCGATTCGGCGGGAAATCAGCCCCAGCATTTT
CASSPDSAGNQPQHF
>TRBV5-1|-|TRBJ1-4|TRBD1
TGCGCCAGCAGCTTAGGGGGGACAGGGTACACTAATGAAAAACTGTTTTTT
CASSLGGTGYTNEKLFF
>TRBV18|-|TRBJ2-1|TRBD2
TGTGCCAGCTCACCGGGACTAGGAGCTGAGCAGTTCTTC
CASSPGLGAEQFF
>TRBV15|-|TRBJ1-1|-
TGTGCCACCAGCCAGCAGGACGGGAGAACTGAAGCTTTCTTT
CATSQQDGRTEAFF
>TRBV10-3|once|TRBJ2-2|TRBD1
TGTGCCATCACGATAAAACAGGGGGGCGGGGAGCTGTTTTTT
CAITIKQGGGELFF
>TRBV10-3|-|TRBJ1-2|TRBD1
TGTGCCATCAGTACCGACAGGGGGACGGGTGGCTACACCTTC
CAISTDRGTGGYTF
>TRBV3-1/TRBV3-2|-|TRBJ2-3|TRBD2
TGTGCCGAAGATGAGGGACTAGCGGGGGGCACAGATACGCAGTATTTT
CAEDEGLAGGTDTQYF
>TRBV28|once|TRBJ2-7|TRBD2
TGTGCCAGCAGTCCGTTACTTAGCGGGAGACCCTACGAGCAGTACTTC
CASSPLLSGRPYEQYF
>TRBV6-1|-|TRBJ1-2|-
TGTGCCAGCAGTGAGTTAGACTATGGCTACACCTTC
CASSELDYGYTF